This passage covers 18 T cell receptor beta chains from one sample sequenced in a study of CXCR3-negative and CXCR3-positive naive CD8 T cells (dated 2019 in TCRdb). Instrument used: NextSeq 550. The Human TCR Profiling Kit (MiLaboratory) was used to prepare UMI-labeled 5' RACE TRB cDNA libraries. TCRdb reprocessed the reads into one record per CDR3 protein sequence, lacking DNA. The sample table records some 130,000 distinct CDR3 sequences. The ten largest clones take up 0.49% of the sample. The sample was naive CXCR3- CD8+ T cells from blood. Explained via the paper, the cell subset or site label denotes: CD45RO-CCR7+CD27+CD95- naive CD8+ T cells lacking CXCR3 (TNR3-). Receptors were obtained from a human donor in good health. Some clones in this sample may be carry-over from other donors' samples.

The rearrangement uses TRBV5-1 and TRBJ2-5; TCRdb gives TRBD2 as the D gene, but with no DNA this cannot be confirmed. CDR1 and CDR2 from the germline V gene are SGHRS and YFSETQ. The length of the CDR3 is 16 residues. This CDR3 reads CASSLASAGVLETQYF.

This chain uses TRBV28 with TRBJ2-7; the TRBD2 assignment by TCRdb is unverifiable without DNA. CDR1 is MDHEN and CDR2 is SYDVKM in the germline V gene. The CDR3 covers 15 residues. The CDR3 here is CASRTPGLADHEQYF.

The V and J genes are TRBV5-1 and TRBJ1-1. This CDR3 spans 14 amino acids. Germline loops: CDR1 SGHRS, CDR2 YFSETQ. The CDR3: CASAGWLPNTEAFF. Full variable domain (outside the CDR3, taken from reference TRBV5-1 and TRBJ1-1): KAGVTQTPRYLIKTRGQQVTLSCSPISGHRSVSWYQQTPGQGLQFLFEYFSETQRNKGNFPGRFSGRQFSNSRSEMNVSTLELGDSALYLCASAGWLPNTEAFFGQGTRLTVV.

This sequence joins TRBV29-1 and TRBJ2-7; the D call of TRBD2 rests on TCRdb alone, since no DNA is present to check it. Germline V lookup: CDR1 SQVTM, CDR2 ANQGSEA. The CDR3 runs 14 residues. CDR3 sequence: CSVGGGLASYEQYF.

The rearrangement links TRBV21-1 to TRBJ2-7; TCRdb's D call, TRBD1, is unchecked because there is no DNA. TRBV21-1 is a pseudogene. The CDR3 has 15 residues. The CDR3: CASSNLGQVSYEQYF.

V gene TRBV7-9 combines with J gene TRBJ2-7; as DNA is missing, the TRBD1 call by TCRdb cannot be tested. This CDR3 region has 13 residues. In germline, CDR1 is SEHNR, CDR2 FQNEAQ (reference sequence). CDR3 region: CASSHHRVYEQYF.

This rearrangement joins TRBV9 to TRBJ2-2; TCRdb designates TRBD2, a call that cannot be tested without DNA. This CDR3 region has 15 residues. Germline lookup yields CDR1 SGDLS and CDR2 YYNGEE. This chain's CDR3 is CASSAASGYTGELFF.

The rearrangement uses TRBV15 and TRBJ1-5; the D gene TCRdb calls, TRBD1, cannot be checked with no DNA. The CDR3 sequence is 14 residues long. The germline gives CDR1 LNHNV, CDR2 YYDKDF (reference sequence). CDR3 region: CATSSFQGYQPQHF.

The chain carries TRBV4-2 and TRBJ2-1; TCRdb names TRBD2, which stays unverified in the absence of DNA. CDR1 and CDR2 (germline): LGHNA, YNFKEQ. CDR3 length: 16 amino acids. CDR3 loop: CASSQRGLAGVNEQFF.

V gene TRBV27 combines with J gene TRBJ2-1; without DNA, the TCRdb call of TRBD1 cannot be checked. The CDR3 is made up of 13 amino acids. Germline CDR1 reads MNHEY; CDR2 reads SMNVEV (reference sequence). CDR3 residues: CASGALLNNEQFF.

The V call is TRBV5-4, the J call TRBJ2-3; TCRdb calls TRBD2, which cannot be checked without DNA. Per the germline V gene, CDR1 is SGHNT and CDR2 is YYREEE (reference sequence). CDR3 length: 13 residues. This chain's CDR3 is CASSLPPSDTQYF.

The rearrangement joins TRBV7-6 to TRBJ2-2; TCRdb lists TRBD2, though no DNA is available to test this call. The CDR3 runs 18 residues. CDR1 is SGHVS, CDR2 FNYEAQ, per germline. CDR3 loop: CASSHPGTSGGNTGELFF.

J is TRBJ2-5 and V is TRBV29-1; absent DNA, TCRdb's TRBD1 call cannot be checked. From germline, CDR1 is SQVTM and CDR2 ANQGSEA. The CDR3 runs to 13 residues. The CDR3 region is CSVARRGRETQYF.

The V and J genes are TRBV28 and TRBJ2-1; absent DNA, TCRdb's TRBD1 call cannot be checked. The CDR3 is 13 residues long. Germline CDR1 MDHEN, CDR2 SYDVKM. The CDR3 spells CASSLGAVDEQFF.

This chain uses TRBV7-9 with TRBJ2-2; as DNA is missing, the TRBD1 call by TCRdb cannot be tested. This CDR3 is built from 14 residues. Germline V gene lookup returns CDR1 SEHNR and CDR2 FQNEAQ (reference sequence). CDR3 residues: CASSIITGSGELFF.

The chain uses TRBV29-1 and TRBJ2-3; TCRdb's assignment of TRBD1 cannot be checked, as there is no DNA. This CDR3 is built from 13 residues. Germline CDR1 and CDR2: SQVTM and ANQGSEA. The CDR3 region is CSVQGGFGDTQYF.

The CDR3 sequence: CASRDRDYGYTF. The rearrangement links TRBV28 to TRBJ1-2; no DNA is available, so the TRBD1 call from TCRdb remains unchecked. CDR3 size: 12 residues. From germline, CDR1 is MDHEN and CDR2 SYDVKM.

The chain uses TRBV2 and TRBJ2-3. This CDR3 has 16 residues. The germline V gene has CDR1 SNHLY and CDR2 FYNNEI. The CDR3 sequence: CASSEEVVEIPDTQYF.